A selection of T cell receptor beta chains follows, all from one sample in a study of T-cell reconstitution after alpha-beta-depleted transplantation in children. TCRdb recomputed calls from the PCR reads with MiXCR, one row per CDR3 protein. The sample shows about 98,000 distinct CDR3 sequences, 20% to 30% of them seen only once. This material consisted of PBMCs, taken before TCRalphabeta/CD19-depleted stem cell transplant. These receptors all stem from a boy aged 2 to 9 with acute lymphoblastic leukemia, due to receive a stem cell transplant. Each CDR3 is given with its conserved first and last residue. The D gene is left open where the match is weak. A clone size is listed for some rows: how often the clone was seen (once, few, many), or a class if it is expanded.

V gene: TRBV7-2; clone size: many; J gene: TRBJ2-2; D gene: NA; CDR3 DNA: TGTGCCAGCAGCCCCAGGAAGGAGAACACCGGGGAGCTGTTTTTT; CDR3 protein: CASSPRKENTGELFF
V gene: TRBV28; clone size: few; J gene: TRBJ2-1; D gene: TRBD2; CDR3 DNA: TGTGCCAGCAAATCCCCCACTAGCGGGTACAATGAGCAGTTCTTC; CDR3 protein: CASKSPTSGYNEQFF
V gene: TRBV5-1; clone size: few; J gene: TRBJ1-1; D gene: NA; CDR3 DNA: TGCGCCAGCAGCTTGGAGAGGGTTCAGAACACTGAAGCTTTCTTT; CDR3 protein: CASSLERVQNTEAFF
V gene: TRBV20-1; clone size: NA; J gene: TRBJ2-3; D gene: NA; CDR3 DNA: TGCAGTGCTAGAGACAGGAGAAGGACAGATACGCAGTATTTT; CDR3 protein: CSARDRRRTDTQYF
V gene: TRBV20-1; clone size: NA; J gene: TRBJ2-7; D gene: NA; CDR3 DNA: TGCAGTGCTAGAGTGGACTACGAGCAGTACTTC; CDR3 protein: CSARVDYEQYF
V gene: TRBV2; clone size: NA; J gene: TRBJ2-2; D gene: NA; CDR3 DNA: TGTGCCAGCAGAGACTTGAACACCGGGGAGCTGTTTTTT; CDR3 protein: CASRDLNTGELFF
V gene: TRBV5-1; clone size: NA; J gene: TRBJ2-3; D gene: TRBD2; CDR3 DNA: TGCGCCAGCAGCCTAGCGGGGAAAAGCACAGATACGCAGTATTTT; CDR3 protein: CASSLAGKSTDTQYF
V gene: TRBV28; clone size: NA; J gene: TRBJ2-5; D gene: NA; CDR3 DNA: TGTGCCAGCAGTTTAATGGACACTCGAGAGCCAGAGACCCAGTACTTC; CDR3 protein: CASSLMDTREPETQYF
V gene: TRBV20-1; clone size: few; J gene: TRBJ2-7; D gene: NA; CDR3 DNA: TGCAGTGCTGCTGGGGGTGGCGAGCAGTACTTC; CDR3 protein: CSAAGGGEQYF
V gene: TRBV5-4; clone size: few; J gene: TRBJ2-1; D gene: TRBD1; CDR3 DNA: TGTGCCAGCAGCTTGAAGTTTCGCGCCGGGACAGACTATAATGAGCAGTTCTTC; CDR3 protein: CASSLKFRAGTDYNEQFF
V gene: TRBV15; clone size: few; J gene: TRBJ2-5; D gene: NA; CDR3 DNA: TGTGCCACCAGCAGAGATTTCGGCCGGAACCAAGAGACCCAGTACTTC; CDR3 protein: CATSRDFGRNQETQYF
V gene: TRBV7-9; clone size: NA; J gene: TRBJ2-7; D gene: TRBD2; CDR3 DNA: TGTGCCAGAGGGGGGACAATAGCGGGAGAAGAAAACGAGCAGTACTTC; CDR3 protein: CARGGTIAGEENEQYF
V gene: TRBV6-1; clone size: NA; J gene: TRBJ2-5; D gene: TRBD2; CDR3 DNA: TGTGCCAGCGGTCTGGGGACTAGCGGGCGAGGAGAGACCCAGTACTTC; CDR3 protein: CASGLGTSGRGETQYF
V gene: TRBV4-1; clone size: NA; J gene: TRBJ2-1; D gene: TRBD2; CDR3 DNA: TGCGCCAGCAGTCCGGGACTAGCGGAGGGCTGGAGCTCCTACAATGAGCAGTTCTTC; CDR3 protein: CASSPGLAEGWSSYNEQFF
V gene: TRBV6-2/TRBV6-3; clone size: NA; J gene: TRBJ2-2; D gene: NA; CDR3 DNA: TGTGCCAGCTGGACGACTCTTAACACCGGGGAGCTGTTTTTT; CDR3 protein: CASWTTLNTGELFF
V gene: TRBV9; clone size: few; J gene: TRBJ2-1; D gene: NA; CDR3 DNA: TGTGCCAGCAGCGCAACAGGGATTGAGCAGTTCTTC; CDR3 protein: CASSATGIEQFF
V gene: TRBV19; clone size: NA; J gene: TRBJ2-5; D gene: TRBD2; CDR3 DNA: TGTGCCAGTAGTATCGAGCTAGCGGATCTGGAGACCCAGTACTTC; CDR3 protein: CASSIELADLETQYF
V gene: TRBV30; clone size: once; J gene: TRBJ2-5; D gene: NA; CDR3 DNA: TGTGCCTGGAGTGTACGGGCGGGAGAGACCCAGTACTTC; CDR3 protein: CAWSVRAGETQYF
V gene: TRBV12-3/TRBV12-4; clone size: NA; J gene: TRBJ2-1; D gene: NA; CDR3 DNA: TGTGCCAGCAGTTTATTCGGTCAAAATGAGCAGTTCTTC; CDR3 protein: CASSLFGQNEQFF
V gene: TRBV5-1; clone size: NA; J gene: TRBJ2-6; D gene: NA; CDR3 DNA: TGCGCCAGCAGCTTGGCTGGGGGCGCCTCTGGGGCCAACGTCCTGACTTTC; CDR3 protein: CASSLAGGASGANVLTF
V gene: TRBV29-1; clone size: NA; J gene: TRBJ2-7; D gene: NA; CDR3 DNA: TGCAGCGTTGGCTCGTCAGGGATCTCCTACGAGCAGTACTTC; CDR3 protein: CSVGSSGISYEQYF
V gene: TRBV20-1; clone size: NA; J gene: TRBJ2-3; D gene: TRBD2; CDR3 DNA: TGCAGTGCGGTCCCTAGCGGGTCCAGCACAGATACGCAGTATTTT; CDR3 protein: CSAVPSGSSTDTQYF
V gene: TRBV9; clone size: few; J gene: TRBJ1-2; D gene: TRBD1; CDR3 DNA: TGTGCCAGCAGCGCTGAGACAGGGAACTATGGCTACACCTTC; CDR3 protein: CASSAETGNYGYTF
V gene: TRBV3-1; clone size: NA; J gene: TRBJ1-2; D gene: TRBD1; CDR3 DNA: TGTGCCACCTCCCAAGATTTCCGAGGGACAGTCTATGGCTACACCTTC; CDR3 protein: CATSQDFRGTVYGYTF
V gene: TRBV6-2/TRBV6-3; clone size: once; J gene: TRBJ2-3; D gene: NA; CDR3 DNA: TGTGCCAGCAGTTATTGGGCCGGGAGTACAGATACGCAGTATTTT; CDR3 protein: CASSYWAGSTDTQYF
V gene: TRBV6-1; clone size: few; J gene: TRBJ2-4; D gene: NA; CDR3 DNA: TGTGCCAGCACCGATAGTGAGTCTGGCAAAAACATTCAGTACTTC; CDR3 protein: CASTDSESGKNIQYF
V gene: TRBV12-3/TRBV12-4; clone size: NA; J gene: TRBJ2-1; D gene: NA; CDR3 DNA: TGTGCCAGCGCGAAGAGGGGGGGGGCAGACGGGCAGTTCTTC; CDR3 protein: CASAKRGGADGQFF
V gene: TRBV11-2; clone size: NA; J gene: TRBJ1-1; D gene: NA; CDR3 DNA: TGTGCCAGCAGCTTAGTCGCTGGGACTGAAGCTTTCTTT; CDR3 protein: CASSLVAGTEAFF
V gene: TRBV29-1; clone size: many; J gene: TRBJ2-7; D gene: NA; CDR3 DNA: TGCAGCGTTGAAGATCGGTTGACCTACGAGCAGTACTTC; CDR3 protein: CSVEDRLTYEQYF
V gene: TRBV20-1; clone size: few; J gene: TRBJ2-7; D gene: NA; CDR3 DNA: TGCAGTGCTAGAGCCGCCTCGGAAGAGCAGTACTTC; CDR3 protein: CSARAASEEQYF
V gene: TRBV4-3; clone size: NA; J gene: TRBJ2-1; D gene: NA; CDR3 DNA: TGCGCCAGCAGCCAAGACCCCAAGACTGAGCAGTTCTTC; CDR3 protein: CASSQDPKTEQFF
V gene: TRBV12-3/TRBV12-4; clone size: many; J gene: TRBJ2-6; D gene: NA; CDR3 DNA: TGTGCCAGCAGCCCTGACGAGGGGATTGGGGCCAACGTCCTGACTTTC; CDR3 protein: CASSPDEGIGANVLTF
V gene: TRBV5-1; clone size: many; J gene: TRBJ2-7; D gene: NA; CDR3 DNA: TGCGCCAGCAGCTTGGATCAGGCCCCGACCTACGAGCAGTACTTC; CDR3 protein: CASSLDQAPTYEQYF
V gene: TRBV20-1; clone size: few; J gene: TRBJ2-1; D gene: TRBD2; CDR3 DNA: TGCAGTGCTCCTCCGGCGGGGGGTTACAATGAGCAGTTCTTC; CDR3 protein: CSAPPAGGYNEQFF
V gene: TRBV29-1; clone size: many; J gene: TRBJ2-2; D gene: NA; CDR3 DNA: TGCAGCGCTGTAAGGGCCCCCGGGGAGCTGTTTTTT; CDR3 protein: CSAVRAPGELFF
V gene: TRBV28; clone size: NA; J gene: TRBJ2-5; D gene: TRBD2; CDR3 DNA: TGTGCCAGCAGCCGATCGGGACTAGCGGAAGAGACCCAGTACTTC; CDR3 protein: CASSRSGLAEETQYF
V gene: TRBV12-3/TRBV12-4; clone size: few; J gene: TRBJ2-2; D gene: TRBD2; CDR3 DNA: TGTGCCAGCAGTTTGCGGACTAGGTCCGCCGGGGAGCTGTTTTTT; CDR3 protein: CASSLRTRSAGELFF
V gene: TRBV20-1; clone size: few; J gene: TRBJ2-3; D gene: TRBD1; CDR3 DNA: TGCAGTGCTAGCGGGACAGGGCACCCAGATACGCAGTATTTT; CDR3 protein: CSASGTGHPDTQYF
V gene: TRBV5-1; clone size: few; J gene: TRBJ2-1; D gene: NA; CDR3 DNA: TGCGCCAGCAGGGAATCGGACAGAAGGTTCTTC; CDR3 protein: CASRESDRRFF
V gene: TRBV5-1; clone size: NA; J gene: TRBJ2-3; D gene: NA; CDR3 DNA: TGCGCCAGCAGCTTGACGGGTGTGGGAGATACGCAGTATTTT; CDR3 protein: CASSLTGVGDTQYF
V gene: TRBV7-2; clone size: few; J gene: TRBJ2-3; D gene: NA; CDR3 DNA: TGTGCCAGCAGCCCACTACCAGCTTTTCTGGATACGCAGTATTTT; CDR3 protein: CASSPLPAFLDTQYF
V gene: TRBV29-1; clone size: NA; J gene: TRBJ1-1; D gene: TRBD1; CDR3 DNA: TGCAGCGTGAGGGGACCAGGGGGCACTGAAGCTTTCTTT; CDR3 protein: CSVRGPGGTEAFF
V gene: TRBV20-1; clone size: NA; J gene: TRBJ2-7; D gene: NA; CDR3 DNA: TGCAGTGCAGATGGACAGAATACCTACGAGCAGTACTTC; CDR3 protein: CSADGQNTYEQYF
V gene: TRBV5-1; clone size: few; J gene: TRBJ1-1; D gene: NA; CDR3 DNA: TGCGCCAGCAGCCCGGAGGAGGGTTGGAACACTGAAGCTTTCTTT; CDR3 protein: CASSPEEGWNTEAFF
V gene: TRBV7-8; clone size: NA; J gene: TRBJ2-5; D gene: NA; CDR3 DNA: TGTGCCAGCAGCTTAAGGACCCAGTACTTC; CDR3 protein: CASSLRTQYF
V gene: TRBV7-8; clone size: few; J gene: TRBJ2-5; D gene: TRBD2; CDR3 DNA: TGTGCCAGCAGCCTCCGCGGGAGGGGGGGGGTAAGAGAGACCCAGTACTTC; CDR3 protein: CASSLRGRGGVRETQYF
V gene: TRBV19; clone size: few; J gene: TRBJ1-1; D gene: NA; CDR3 DNA: TGTGCCAGTAGTATGGACACTGAAGCTTTCTTT; CDR3 protein: CASSMDTEAFF
V gene: TRBV12-3/TRBV12-4; clone size: many; J gene: TRBJ2-2; D gene: NA; CDR3 DNA: TGTGCCAGCAACCCGGATACAAACACCGGGGAGCTGTTTTTT; CDR3 protein: CASNPDTNTGELFF
V gene: TRBV6-6; clone size: NA; J gene: TRBJ2-4; D gene: NA; CDR3 DNA: TGTGCCAGCAGTTACTCCGAGGGCATTCAGTACTTC; CDR3 protein: CASSYSEGIQYF
V gene: TRBV3-1; clone size: NA; J gene: TRBJ2-7; D gene: NA; CDR3 DNA: TGTGCCAGCAGCCCCACCTCAGGCAGGAGCTCTCTGGGGGAGCAGTACTTC; CDR3 protein: CASSPTSGRSSLGEQYF
V gene: TRBV7-2; clone size: NA; J gene: TRBJ1-1; D gene: NA; CDR3 DNA: TGTGCCAGCAACCCTGGAGAGGGGAACACTGAAGCTTTCTTT; CDR3 protein: CASNPGEGNTEAFF
V gene: TRBV28; clone size: few; J gene: TRBJ1-2; D gene: NA; CDR3 DNA: TGTGCCAGCAGTTTAAATCTTAACGGCTACACCTTC; CDR3 protein: CASSLNLNGYTF
V gene: TRBV5-1; clone size: few; J gene: TRBJ2-7; D gene: NA; CDR3 DNA: TGCGCCAGCAGCTTGGCCGGAGTGGACGAGCAGTACTTC; CDR3 protein: CASSLAGVDEQYF
V gene: TRBV29-1; clone size: NA; J gene: TRBJ2-7; D gene: TRBD1; CDR3 DNA: TGCAGCGTTCGACAGGGGGTTTTAGACGAGCAGTACTTC; CDR3 protein: CSVRQGVLDEQYF
V gene: TRBV6-4; clone size: few; J gene: TRBJ1-1; D gene: NA; CDR3 DNA: TGTGCCAGCAGTGACTCCTGGGTGATGAACACTGAAGCTTTCTTT; CDR3 protein: CASSDSWVMNTEAFF